This T cell receptor beta chain was identified in a study of CD8 T cells in Susac syndrome. RNA, at about 0.45 to 1 ug, was reverse transcribed with random hexamers. From the immunoSEQ multiplex PCR reads, TCRdb called clonotypes with MiXCR, one entry per CDR3 protein. The data hold approximately 120,000 distinct CDR3 sequences, with over 90% observed a single time. The authors carried out high-throughput sequencing of TCR beta. They applied it to CD8+ and CD4+ T cells obtained from blood. Sequencing used CD8+ T cells from PBMCs. The source of this sequence is a human donor with multiple sclerosis.

The CDR3 DNA is TGCAGCGTTGACAGGTGGGACAGGGGGCTACGGGGCTACACCTTC. As protein: CSVDRWDRGLRGYTF. The V and J genes are TRBV29-1 and TRBJ1-2, with 12 positions matching TRBD1. Germline V gives CDR1 SQVTM, CDR2 ANQGSEA. Losses at the gene ends were 3 bases for V and 8 bases for J; bases not matched to a gene: 10. The CDR3 is 15 residues long.